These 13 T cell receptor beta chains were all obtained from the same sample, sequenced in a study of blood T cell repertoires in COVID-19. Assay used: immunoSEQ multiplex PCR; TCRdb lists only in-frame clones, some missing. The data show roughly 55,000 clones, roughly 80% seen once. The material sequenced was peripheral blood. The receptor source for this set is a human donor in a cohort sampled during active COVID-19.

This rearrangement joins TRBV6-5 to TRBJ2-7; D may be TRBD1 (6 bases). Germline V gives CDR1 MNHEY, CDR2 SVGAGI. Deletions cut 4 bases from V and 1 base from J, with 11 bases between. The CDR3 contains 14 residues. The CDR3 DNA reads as TGTGCCAGCAGTTCCGGGACACCTTCCTACGAGCAGTACTTC. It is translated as CASSSGTPSYEQYF.

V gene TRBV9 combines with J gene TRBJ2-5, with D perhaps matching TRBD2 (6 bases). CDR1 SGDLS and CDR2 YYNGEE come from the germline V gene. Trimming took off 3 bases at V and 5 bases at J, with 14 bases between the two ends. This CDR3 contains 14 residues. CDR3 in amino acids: CASSAPGVRETQYF. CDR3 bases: TGTGCCAGCAGCGCACCGGGGGTCCGTGAGACCCAGTACTTC.

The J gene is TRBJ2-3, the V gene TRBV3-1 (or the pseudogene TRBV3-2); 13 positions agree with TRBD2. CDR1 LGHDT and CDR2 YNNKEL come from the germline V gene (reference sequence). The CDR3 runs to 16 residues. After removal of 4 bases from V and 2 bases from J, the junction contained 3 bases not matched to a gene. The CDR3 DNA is TGTGCCAGCAGCCTGGGACTAGCGGGAAACACAGATACGCAGTATTTT. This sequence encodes CASSLGLAGNTDTQYF.

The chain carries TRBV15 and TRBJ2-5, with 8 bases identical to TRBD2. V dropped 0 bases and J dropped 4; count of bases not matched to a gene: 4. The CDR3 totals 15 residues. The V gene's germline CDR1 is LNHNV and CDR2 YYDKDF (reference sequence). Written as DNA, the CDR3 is TGTGCCACCAGCAGAGATCGGGAGGGAGGAGAGACCCAGTACTTC. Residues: CATSRDREGGETQYF.

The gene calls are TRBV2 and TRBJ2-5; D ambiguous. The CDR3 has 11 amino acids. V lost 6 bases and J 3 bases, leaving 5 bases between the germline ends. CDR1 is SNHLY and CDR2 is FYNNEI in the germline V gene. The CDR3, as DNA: TGTGCCAGCAGGGCCGAAGAGACCCAGTACTTC. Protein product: CASRAEETQYF.

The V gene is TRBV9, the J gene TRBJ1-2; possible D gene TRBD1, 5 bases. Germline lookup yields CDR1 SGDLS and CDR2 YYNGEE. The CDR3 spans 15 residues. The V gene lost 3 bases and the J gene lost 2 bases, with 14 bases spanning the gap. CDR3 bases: TGTGCCAGCAGCGGAACTGGAGACAGAAACTATGGCTACACCTTC. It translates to CASSGTGDRNYGYTF.

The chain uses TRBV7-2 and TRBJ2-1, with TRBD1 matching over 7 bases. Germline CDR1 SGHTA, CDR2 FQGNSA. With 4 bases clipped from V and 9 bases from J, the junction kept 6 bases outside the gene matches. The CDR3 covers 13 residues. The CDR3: CASSYIDRVEQFF. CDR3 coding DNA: TGTGCCAGCAGCTACATCGACAGGGTTGAGCAGTTCTTC. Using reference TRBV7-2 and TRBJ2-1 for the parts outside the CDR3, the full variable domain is GAGVSQSPSNKVTEKGKDVELRCDPISGHTALYWYRQSLGQGLEFLIYFQGNSAPDKSGLPSDRFSAERTGGSVSTLTIQRTQQEDSAVYLCASSYIDRVEQFFGPGTRLTVL.

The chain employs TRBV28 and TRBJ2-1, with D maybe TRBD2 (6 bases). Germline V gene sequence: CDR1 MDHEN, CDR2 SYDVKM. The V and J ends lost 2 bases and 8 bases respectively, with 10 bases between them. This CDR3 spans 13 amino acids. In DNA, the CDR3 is TGTGCCAGCAGTTTACGACTAGTCCATGAGCAGTTCTTC. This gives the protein CASSLRLVHEQFF.

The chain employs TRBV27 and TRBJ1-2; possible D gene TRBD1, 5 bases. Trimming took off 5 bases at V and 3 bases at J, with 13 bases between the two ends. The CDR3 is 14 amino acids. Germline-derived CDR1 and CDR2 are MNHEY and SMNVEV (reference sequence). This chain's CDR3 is CASSGSGQDYGYTF. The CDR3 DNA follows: TGTGCCAGCAGTGGCTCTGGACAAGACTATGGCTACACCTTC.

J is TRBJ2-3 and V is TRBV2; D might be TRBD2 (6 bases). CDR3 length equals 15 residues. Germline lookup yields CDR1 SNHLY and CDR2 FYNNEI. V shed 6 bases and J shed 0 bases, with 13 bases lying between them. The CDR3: CASRLSGKSTDTQYF. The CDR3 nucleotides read TGTGCCAGCAGACTTAGCGGAAAAAGCACAGATACGCAGTATTTT.

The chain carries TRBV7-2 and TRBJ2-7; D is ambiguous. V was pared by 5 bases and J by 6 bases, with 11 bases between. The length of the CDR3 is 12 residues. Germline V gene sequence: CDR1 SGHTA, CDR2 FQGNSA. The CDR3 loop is CASSPLNTEQYF. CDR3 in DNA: TGTGCCAGCAGCCCCCTTAACACCGAGCAGTACTTC.

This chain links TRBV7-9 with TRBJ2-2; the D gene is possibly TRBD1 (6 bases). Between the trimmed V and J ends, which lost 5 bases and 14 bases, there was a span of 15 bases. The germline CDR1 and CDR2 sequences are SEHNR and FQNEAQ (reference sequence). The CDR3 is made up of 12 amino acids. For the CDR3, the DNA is TGTGCCAGCAGCAGGGGGACGGAGGTCCTGTTTTTT. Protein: CASSRGTEVLFF.

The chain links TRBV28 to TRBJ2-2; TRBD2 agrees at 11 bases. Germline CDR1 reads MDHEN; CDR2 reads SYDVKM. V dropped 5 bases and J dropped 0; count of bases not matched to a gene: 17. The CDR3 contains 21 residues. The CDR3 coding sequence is TGTGCCAGCAGTGGAGCCACTAGCGGGAGTATTAATCTCGCGAACACCGGGGAGCTGTTTTTT. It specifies CASSGATSGSINLANTGELFF.